The rows below give T cell receptor beta chains drawn from one sample of a study of T-cell reconstitution after alpha-beta-depleted transplantation in children. TCRdb independently ran MiXCR on the PCR reads; one entry per CDR3 protein. The table has fewer than 700,000 distinct CDR3 sequences, 10% to 15% seen once. Sequenced here: PBMCs, mostly from graft donor cells, sampled 360 days after TCRalphabeta/CD19-depleted stem cell transplant. These receptors were collected from a male patient under 18 who had a stem cell transplant for acute myeloid leukemia, so the T cells may come from the graft donor. CDR3s include the opening cysteine and the closing phenylalanine or tryptophan. The D gene is left open where the match is weak. Rows give clone size only sometimes, using once, few, many, or a class for an expanded clone.

clone_size	j_call	v_call	d_call	cdr3_aa	cdr3_nt
.	TRBJ2-1	TRBV7-6	.	CASSLAGLASNEQFF	TGTGCCAGCAGCTTAGCGGGGCTAGCTTCCAATGAGCAGTTCTTC
many	TRBJ2-2	TRBV9	TRBD1	CASSVLTGVGELFF	TGTGCCAGCAGCGTACTAACAGGGGTCGGGGAGCTGTTTTTT
few	TRBJ2-1	TRBV6-1	TRBD2	CASSRQGLANNEQFF	TGTGCCAGCAGCCGGCAAGGACTAGCCAACAATGAGCAGTTCTTC
.	TRBJ2-2	TRBV24-1	.	CATSDPPATGELFF	TGTGCCACCAGTGACCCTCCGGCCACCGGGGAGCTGTTTTTT
.	TRBJ2-7	TRBV19	TRBD1	CASKGAGGRYEQYF	TGTGCCAGCAAGGGGGCCGGAGGACGATACGAGCAGTACTTC
few	TRBJ2-7	TRBV20-1	TRBD2	CSAILGLDYEQYF	TGCAGTGCTATTCTGGGACTAGACTACGAGCAGTACTTC
few	TRBJ2-7	TRBV18	.	CASSPETGRAEQYF	TGTGCCAGCTCACCCGAGACAGGGAGGGCCGAGCAGTACTTC
.	TRBJ2-7	TRBV28	.	CASSPRTPSIHSYEQYF	TGTGCCAGCAGCCCAAGGACTCCATCCATCCACTCCTACGAGCAGTACTTC
few	TRBJ2-6	TRBV27	TRBD2	CASSAASGLAVSGANVLTF	TGTGCCAGCAGTGCCGCTTCGGGACTAGCGGTTTCTGGGGCCAACGTCCTGACTTTC
.	TRBJ2-1	TRBV6-5	.	CASSYSKGRAYSNEQFF	TGTGCCAGCAGTTACTCGAAGGGGCGGGCCTATAGCAATGAGCAGTTCTTC
many	TRBJ2-7	TRBV18	TRBD1	CASSPRTGTSSYEQYF	TGTGCCAGCTCACCTCGGACAGGGACTTCCTCCTACGAGCAGTACTTC
.	TRBJ2-7	TRBV6-2/TRBV6-3	.	CASSYSSVDEQYF	TGTGCCAGCAGTTACTCGTCAGTCGACGAGCAGTACTTC
.	TRBJ2-7	TRBV7-9	.	CASSWEAYEQYF	TGTGCCAGCAGCTGGGAAGCCTACGAGCAGTACTTC
few	TRBJ2-7	TRBV12-3/TRBV12-4	TRBD2	CASSMTGLAGPYEQYF	TGTGCCAGCAGTATGACGGGACTAGCGGGACCCTACGAGCAGTACTTC
medium-sized	TRBJ2-7	TRBV5-8	TRBD2	CASSRLAGTAVNEQYF	TGTGCCAGCAGCCGTTTAGCGGGAACAGCCGTCAACGAGCAGTACTTC
few	TRBJ2-7	TRBV5-1	TRBD1	CASATGTASYEQYF	TGCGCCAGCGCAACGGGGACAGCCTCCTACGAGCAGTACTTC
.	TRBJ2-7	TRBV7-2	TRBD2	CASSPGGSPYEQYF	TGTGCCAGCAGCCCCGGGGGGAGTCCATACGAGCAGTACTTC
many	TRBJ2-3	TRBV29-1	.	CSVEEGNTDTQYF	TGCAGCGTTGAAGAGGGCAACACAGATACGCAGTATTTT